The rows below give T cell receptor beta chains drawn from one sample of a study of lung T cells in sarcoidosis with Löfgren's syndrome. From the reads, TCRdb called clonotypes with MiXCR, one entry per CDR3 protein. The profile covers around 1,100 distinct CDR3 sequences, with 25% to 30% appearing a single time and 7.3% taken by the ten largest. The sample was CD4+ T cells from PBMCs. These receptors were taken from a human donor with sarcoidosis (Löfgren's syndrome or another form), or a control subject (not recorded which). Each CDR3 is given with its conserved first and last residue. D genes are given only for firm matches. A row's size may be missing; if present it is once, few, many or a size class.

CDR3aa | CDR3nt | abundance | j_gene | d_gene | v_gene
CSSSSWASGAHERYF | - | - | TRBJ2-7 | - | TRBV7-2
CASRPIDRTEAFF | TGTGCCAGCAGGCCCATTGACCGCACCGAAGCTTTCTTT | medium-sized | TRBJ1-1 | - | TRBV7-9
CSVVLTDPNQPQHF | TGCAGCGTTGTGCTGACAGATCCTAATCAGCCCCAGCATTTT | large | TRBJ1-5 | - | TRBV29-1
CACSLSGDTYNEQFF | TGTGCCTGCAGCTTGTCAGGCGACACCTACAATGAGCAGTTCTTT | - | TRBJ2-1 | - | TRBV5-4
CASSVDQGETQYF | TGTGCCAGCAGCGTAGATCAAGGAGAGACCCAGTACTTC | medium-sized | TRBJ2-5 | - | TRBV9
CASSPQYF | TGTGCCAGCAGTCCCCAGTACTTC | medium-sized | TRBJ2-5 | - | TRBV28
CSAREFQETQYF | TGCAGTGCTCGCGAGTTCCAAGAGACCCAGTACTTC | - | TRBJ2-5 | - | TRBV20-1
CASLGTREQPQHF | TGTGCCAGCCTCGGCACCAGGGAGCAGCCCCAGCATTTT | large | TRBJ1-5 | - | TRBV28
CASSQRQGRTEAFF | TGTGCCAGCAGCCAAAGGCAGGGGCGCACTGAAGCTTTCTTT | large | TRBJ1-1 | - | TRBV7-9
CSALVPGVGAEAFF | TGCAGTGCTCTAGTACCAGGGGTGGGGGCAGAGGCTTTCTTT | - | TRBJ1-1 | - | TRBV20-1
CASSTSRDTQYF | TGTGCCAGCAGTACAAGCCGAGATACGCAGTATTTT | large | TRBJ2-3 | - | TRBV6-1
CASSLEDRGQDQHF | TGCGCCAGCAGCTTGGAGGACAGGGGGCAAGACCAGCATTTT | medium-sized | TRBJ1-5 | TRBD1 | TRBV5-1
CASSLQGNTEAFF | TGCGCCAGCAGCCTACAGGGGAACACTGAAGCTTTCTTT | large | TRBJ1-1 | - | TRBV5-1
CASSEVGFLGQILIMEKNIQYF | TGTGCCAGCAGCGAAGTGGGGTTTCTCGGACAGATTCTAATTATGGAAAAAAACATTCAGTACTTC | - | TRBJ2-4 | - | TRBV6-1
CASSLSAGADTEAFF | TGTGCCAGCAGTTTATCGGCCGGGGCCGACACTGAAGCTTTCTTT | - | TRBJ1-1 | - | TRBV27
CERRVGGKRKAKTEAFF | TGTGAAAGAAGAGTAGGAGGGAAAAGGAAAGCGAAAACTGAAGCTTTCTTT | - | TRBJ1-1 | - | TRBV9
CASSRLGTVLARNIQYF | TGTGCCAGCAGCCGATTGGGGACAGTTCTAGCCAGAAACATTCAGTACTTC | - | TRBJ2-4 | TRBD1 | TRBV12-3/TRBV12-4
CSAWAEGYSNQPQHF | TGCAGTGCTTGGGCCGAAGGATATAGCAATCAGCCCCAGCATTTT | large | TRBJ1-5 | - | TRBV20-1
CASIIGTGGTDTQYF | TGTGCCAGCATCATAGGAACAGGGGGCACAGATACGCAGTATTTT | - | TRBJ2-3 | TRBD1 | TRBV28
CASCVDKSPYERYF | TGTGCCAGCTGCGTAGATAAGAGTCCTTACGAGCGGTACTTC | - | TRBJ2-7 | - | TRBV9
CSARDRFNQPQHF | TGCAGTGCCCGGGACAGATTCAATCAGCCCCAGCATTTT | large | TRBJ1-5 | TRBD1 | TRBV20-1
CSVGPGDAYGYTF | TGCAGCGTAGGCCCGGGGGACGCATATGGCTACACCTTC | medium-sized | TRBJ1-2 | - | TRBV29-1
CSARAGQGDYEQYF | TGCAGTGCTAGGGCGGGACAGGGAGACTACGAGCAGTACTTC | large | TRBJ2-7 | TRBD1 | TRBV20-1
CASSLVQDTEAFF | TGTGCCAGCAGCTTGGTACAGGACACTGAAGCTTTCTTT | large | TRBJ1-1 | - | TRBV5-4
CASSLGGTPEAFF | TGTGCCAGCAGCTTAGGGGGGACACCTGAAGCTTTCTTT | large | TRBJ1-1 | - | TRBV7-2
CASSQGTGTTDTQYF | TGCGCCAGCAGCCAAGGGACAGGAACCACAGATACGCAGTATTTT | - | TRBJ2-3 | TRBD1 | TRBV4-1
CASSIVSEPYEQYF | TGTGCCAGTAGTATAGTTTCGGAGCCCTACGAGCAGTACTTC | medium-sized | TRBJ2-7 | - | TRBV19
CASSPGQGETYEQYF | TGTGCCAGCTCACCCGGACAGGGAGAGACCTACGAGCAGTACTTC | medium-sized | TRBJ2-7 | TRBD1 | TRBV18
CASTYSGTGVDEQFF | TGTGCCAGCACCTACTCCGGGACAGGGGTGGATGAGCAGTTCTTC | medium-sized | TRBJ2-1 | TRBD1 | TRBV2
CASSSAPSGTVRYF | TGTGCCAGCAGCTCGGCGCCCTCCGGGACAGTTCGGTACTTC | medium-sized | TRBJ2-7 | TRBD1 | TRBV7-2
CAGSTAGNSPLHF | TGTGCCGGCAGCACCGCGGGGAATTCACCCCTCCACTTT | medium-sized | TRBJ1-6 | - | TRBV2
CASSSRTLQETQYF | TGTGCCAGCAGCTCCCGGACATTACAAGAGACCCAGTACTTC | medium-sized | TRBJ2-5 | - | TRBV11-2
CASSLLTTEAFF | TGTGCCAGCAGCCTATTGACCACTGAAGCTTTCTTT | medium-sized | TRBJ1-1 | - | TRBV11-2
CASSGSYPVEQYF | TGTGCCAGCAGTGGGTCTTACCCCGTCGAGCAGTACTTC | medium-sized | TRBJ2-7 | - | TRBV6-1
CASSQRDEQYF | TGTGCCAGCAGCCAAAGGGATGAGCAGTACTTC | - | TRBJ2-7 | - | TRBV3-1
CASNPTGNTGELFF | TGTGCCAGCAACCCGACAGGAAACACCGGGGAGCTGTTTTTT | - | TRBJ2-2 | - | TRBV6-2/TRBV6-3
CASSPQGALRETQYF | TGTGCCAGCTCACCACAGGGGGCTCTTCGGGAGACCCAGTACTTC | medium-sized | TRBJ2-5 | TRBD1 | TRBV18
CATSRGQRETQYF | TGTGCCACCAGCAGAGGCCAGCGGGAGACCCAGTACTTC | large | TRBJ2-5 | - | TRBV15
CASSLGQAGNTIYF | TGTGCCAGCAGTTTAGGACAGGCGGGAAACACCATATATTTT | large | TRBJ1-3 | TRBD1 | TRBV6-1
CASSQDGNNQPQHF | TGCGCCAGCAGTCAAGACGGAAACAATCAGCCCCAGCATTTT | medium-sized | TRBJ1-5 | - | TRBV5-1
CASSLTDTQYF | TGTGCCAGCAGTTTGACAGATACGCAGTATTTT | large | TRBJ2-3 | - | TRBV28
CASSVETAKTYEQYF | TGTGCCAGCAGTGTAGAGACAGCGAAAACCTACGAGCAGTACTTC | medium-sized | TRBJ2-7 | - | TRBV2